This T cell receptor (beta chain) originates from a study of T cell responses to AZD1222 COVID-19 vaccine. Study results and caveats: Baseline seropositivity characterized only six AZD1222 recipients.

Comment on this clone: What it binds is unknown.

Some clones are missing from TCRdb's copy, which holds only in-frame ones; the method was immunoSEQ multiplex PCR. The sample yields 95,000 or so clones, approximately 88% seen once. The CDR3 covers 12 residues. Germline-derived CDR1 and CDR2 are SEHNR and FQNEAQ (reference sequence). With 8 bases removed from V and 0 bases from J, the gap between germline ends came to 5 bases. The source of this sequence is an adult in good health. This chain joins TRBV7-9 and TRBJ1-3; D not resolved. The sequencing used peripheral blood, collected on day 0 of AZD1222 vaccination. Written as DNA, the CDR3 is TGTGCCAGCTGGGTCTCTGGAAACACCATATATTTT. It encodes CASWVSGNTIYF.